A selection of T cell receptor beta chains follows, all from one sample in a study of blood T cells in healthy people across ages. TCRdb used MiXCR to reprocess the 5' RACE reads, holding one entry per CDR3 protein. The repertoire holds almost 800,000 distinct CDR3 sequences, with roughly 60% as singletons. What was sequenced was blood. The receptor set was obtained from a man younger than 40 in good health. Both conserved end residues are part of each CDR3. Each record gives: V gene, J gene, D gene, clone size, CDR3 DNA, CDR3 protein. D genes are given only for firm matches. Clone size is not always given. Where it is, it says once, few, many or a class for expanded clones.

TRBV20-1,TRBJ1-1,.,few,TGCAGTGCTAGAGATCCGGCCACTGAAGCTTTCTTT,CSARDPATEAFF
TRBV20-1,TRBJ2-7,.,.,TGCAGTGCTAGAGGACAGAGCTCCTACGAGCAGTACTTC,CSARGQSSYEQYF
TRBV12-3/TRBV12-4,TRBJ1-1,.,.,TGTGCCAGTAAATTGCCGGGACGGCTGAACACTGAAGCTTTCTTT,CASKLPGRLNTEAFF
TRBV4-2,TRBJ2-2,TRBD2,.,TGTGCCAGCAGCCAAGATATCAGCGGGGGTAACACCGGGGAGCTGTTTTTT,CASSQDISGGNTGELFF
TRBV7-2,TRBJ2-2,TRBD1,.,TGTGCCAGCAGCCCAGACAGGGGCCCCGGGGAGCTGTTTTTT,CASSPDRGPGELFF
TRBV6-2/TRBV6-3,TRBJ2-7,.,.,TGTGCCAGCAGTACCCTCGGACGGGGCGAGCAGTACTTC,CASSTLGRGEQYF
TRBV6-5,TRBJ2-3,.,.,TGTGCCAACCGGGGGGCGGATACGCAGTATTTT,CANRGADTQYF
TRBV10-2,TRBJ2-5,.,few,TGCGCCAGCAGAGGACAGACTGAAGAGACCCAGTACTTC,CASRGQTEETQYF
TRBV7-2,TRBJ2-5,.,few,TGTGCCAGCAGCTATGGGGGCCGATGGGAGACCCAGTACTTC,CASSYGGRWETQYF
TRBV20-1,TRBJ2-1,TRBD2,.,TGCAGTGCTAGAGAGAGGGTCGGACTAGCGGCATACAATGAGCAGTTCTTC,CSARERVGLAAYNEQFF
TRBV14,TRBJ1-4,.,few,TGTGCCAGCAGCCAGAATGGTGAAAAACTGTTTTTT,CASSQNGEKLFF
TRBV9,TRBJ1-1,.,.,TGTGCCAGCTCCCGGGGGTCGGGGAACACTGAAGCTTTCTTT,CASSRGSGNTEAFF
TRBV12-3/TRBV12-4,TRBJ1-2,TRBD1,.,TGTGCCAGCAGACCCGGACAGGGGGACGGCTACACCTTC,CASRPGQGDGYTF
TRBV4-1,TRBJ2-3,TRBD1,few,TGCGCCAGCAGCTCGCGACAGGGGGAGTATGATACGCAGTATTTT,CASSSRQGEYDTQYF
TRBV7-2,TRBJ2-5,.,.,TGTGCCAGCAGGTTCGGGGTGGAGACCCAGTACTTC,CASRFGVETQYF
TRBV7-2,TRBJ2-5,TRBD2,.,TGTGACAGCAGTTTCCCCGGGGGGGCAAGGCAAGAGACCCAGTACTTC,CDSSFPGGARQETQYF
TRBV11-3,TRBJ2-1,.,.,TGTGCCAGCAGCCCACGATCCGGCACCCGCGATGAGCAGTTCTTC,CASSPRSGTRDEQFF
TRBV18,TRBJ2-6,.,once,TGTGCCAGCTCACCCTCGAGGGTAGGGCAGTCTGGGGCCAACGTCCTGACTTTC,CASSPSRVGQSGANVLTF
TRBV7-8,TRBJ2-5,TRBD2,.,TGTGCCAGCAGCTTATTAGCGGGAGGGATAGAGACCCAGTACTTC,CASSLLAGGIETQYF
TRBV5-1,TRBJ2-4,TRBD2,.,TGCGCCAGCAGCTTTGAGCTAGCGGGAGTCGGCGTCGATGAGCAGTACTTC,CASSFELAGVGVDEQYF
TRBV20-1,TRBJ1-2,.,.,TGCAGTGCTCCCTTAGGGCCCCCTGAGGGAGGCTACACCTTC,CSAPLGPPEGGYTF
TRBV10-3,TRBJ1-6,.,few,TGTGCCATCAGTGAGTCGATCGGGCAGGGGAATAATTCACCCCTCCACTTT,CAISESIGQGNNSPLHF
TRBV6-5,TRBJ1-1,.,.,TGTGCCAGCAGTTACTCAAACCTTTGGGGGTTTCTGAACACTGAAGCTTTCTTT,CASSYSNLWGFLNTEAFF
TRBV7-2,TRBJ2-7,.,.,TGTGCCAGCAGCTTAGGTGGGAAACCCTACGAGCAGTACTTC,CASSLGGKPYEQYF
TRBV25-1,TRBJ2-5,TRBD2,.,TGTGCCAGCAGTGATCCTAGCGGGGGCGTTAAAGAGACCCAGTACTTC,CASSDPSGGVKETQYF
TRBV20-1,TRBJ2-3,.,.,TGCAGTGCTAGATCCCTAGGGCGTAGCACAGATACGCAGTATTTT,CSARSLGRSTDTQYF
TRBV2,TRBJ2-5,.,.,TGTGCCAGCAGGACTTGGGGGCGAGAGACCCAGTACTTC,CASRTWGRETQYF
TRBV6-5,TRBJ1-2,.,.,TGTGCCACAGAGACCCGGGGGCATGGCTACACCTTC,CATETRGHGYTF
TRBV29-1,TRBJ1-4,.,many,TGCAGCGTTGAAGCGGATGGGGAAAAACTGTTTTTT,CSVEADGEKLFF
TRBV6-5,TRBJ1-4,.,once,TGTGCCAGCAGTAGGACACTCGATGAAAAACTGTTTTTT,CASSRTLDEKLFF
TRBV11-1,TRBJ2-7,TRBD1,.,TGTGCCGGCACCCGGACAGGCTCCTACGAGCAGTACTTC,CAGTRTGSYEQYF
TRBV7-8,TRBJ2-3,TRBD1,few,TGTGCCAGCAGCTTGGGGTCAGGGACAGGAATAGATACGCAGTATTTT,CASSLGSGTGIDTQYF
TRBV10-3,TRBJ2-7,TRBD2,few,TGTGCCGTCAAAAAGTTGGCGGGGGGGCGACGTTACGAGCAGTACTTC,CAVKKLAGGRRYEQYF
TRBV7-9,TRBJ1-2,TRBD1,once,TGTGCCAGCAGCTTAGGACAGGGCCAATACTATGGCTACACCTTC,CASSLGQGQYYGYTF
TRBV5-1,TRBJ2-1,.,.,TGCGCCAGCAGCTTGGGACGCCTCTCCTACAATGAGCAGTTCTTC,CASSLGRLSYNEQFF
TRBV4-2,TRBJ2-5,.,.,TGTGCCAGCAGCCAAGTAAGGGAAGAGACCCAGTACTTC,CASSQVREETQYF
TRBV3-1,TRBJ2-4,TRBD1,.,TGTGCCAGCAGCCTCGCCAGACAGGGGGCGGGTAACATTCAGTACTTC,CASSLARQGAGNIQYF
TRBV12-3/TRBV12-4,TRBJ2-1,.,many,TGTGCCAGCAGCTTAAGGGGGAGCTCCTACAATGAGCAGTTCTTC,CASSLRGSSYNEQFF
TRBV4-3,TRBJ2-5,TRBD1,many,TGCGCCAGCAGCCGGGACAGCTCCGGAGAGACCCAGTACTTC,CASSRDSSGETQYF
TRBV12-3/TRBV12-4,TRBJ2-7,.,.,TGTGCCAGCAGTCCTCGACCCTCAAACGGCGAGCAGTACTTC,CASSPRPSNGEQYF
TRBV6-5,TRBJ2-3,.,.,TGTGCCAGCAGTTACTCTAGTCTCAAGCCCCCAGATACGCAGTATTTT,CASSYSSLKPPDTQYF
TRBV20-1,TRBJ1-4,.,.,TGCAGTGCTAGCAGAGAAACTAATGAAAAACTGTTTTTT,CSASRETNEKLFF
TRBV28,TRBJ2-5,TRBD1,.,TGTGCCAGCAGTTCGGGACAGGGCCAGGCAAAGACCCAGTACTTC,CASSSGQGQAKTQYF
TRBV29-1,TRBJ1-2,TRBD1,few,TGCAGCGTTGGGACGCTACAGGGGTCGATTGGCTATGGCTACACCTTC,CSVGTLQGSIGYGYTF
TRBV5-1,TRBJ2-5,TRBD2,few,TGCGCCAGCAGCTTGGCGACTAGCGGAAAAGAGACCCAGTACTTC,CASSLATSGKETQYF
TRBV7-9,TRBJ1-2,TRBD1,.,TGTGCCAGCAGCTTAGAGGGGACAGACAACTATGGCTACACCTTC,CASSLEGTDNYGYTF
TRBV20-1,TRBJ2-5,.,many,TGCAGTGCTAGTGGGGATGAGGAGACCCAGTACTTC,CSASGDEETQYF
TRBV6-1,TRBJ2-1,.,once,TGTGCCAGCTTCCAGGGGAGTTTAAAAAATGAGCAGTTCTTC,CASFQGSLKNEQFF
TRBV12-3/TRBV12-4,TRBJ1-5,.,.,TGTGCCAGCAGTTCCGGGTTCCGGCAGCCCCAGCATTTT,CASSSGFRQPQHF
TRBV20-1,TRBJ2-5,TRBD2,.,TGCAGTGCGGAAGGACTAGCGGGGCAAGAGACCCAGTACTTC,CSAEGLAGQETQYF
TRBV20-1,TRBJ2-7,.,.,TGCAGTGCTAGGCAGGACAAAGGGTCCGAGCAGTACTTC,CSARQDKGSEQYF